These T cell receptor beta chains were read from a single sample in a study of control samples from healthy donors and cancer patients. The data were produced by immunoSEQ multiplex PCR, yet TCRdb's version contains in-frame clones alone and is incomplete. This sample has roughly 150,000 clones; 89% occur once, and the top ten carry over 4.5%. Material: blood. Source of these receptors: a man aged 25-45 years in good health. Each CDR3 is given with its conserved first and last residue. Fields, in order: CDR3 length, V gene, J gene, D gene, clone size, CDR3 protein, CDR3 DNA. The D gene is left open where the match is weak. Part of the rows lack a size; the others show once, few, many or a class for expanded clones.

16	TRBV4-3	TRBJ2-7	.	.	CASSLLAGSKGYEQYF	TGCGCCAGCAGCCTTCTGGCCGGGTCGAAAGGATACGAGCAGTACTTC
14	TRBV5-4	TRBJ2-5	.	.	CASSLARGAKTQYF	TGTGCCAGCAGCTTGGCCCGGGGCGCCAAGACCCAGTACTTC
15	TRBV24-1	TRBJ2-7	TRBD1	.	CATSDGTGRPYEQYF	TGTGCCACCAGTGACGGGACAGGGCGGCCCTACGAGCAGTACTTC
11	TRBV19	TRBJ1-2	.	.	CASSQGSGYTF	TGTGCCAGTAGTCAGGGCTCTGGCTACACCTTC
18	TRBV5-1	TRBJ1-1	TRBD1	.	CASSLSPGQGDGNTEAFF	TGCGCCAGCAGCCTCTCACCGGGACAGGGGGATGGGAACACTGAAGCTTTCTTT
14	TRBV7-8	TRBJ2-1	TRBD2	.	CASSPTSGDNEQFF	TGTGCCAGCAGCCCGACTAGCGGAGACAATGAGCAGTTCTTC
13	TRBV7-2	TRBJ2-7	.	.	CASSSLPTYEQYF	TGTGCCAGCAGCTCCCTACCTACCTACGAGCAGTACTTC
15	TRBV19	TRBJ2-7	TRBD1	.	CASSPGQGPFYEQYF	TGTGCCAGTAGCCCCGGACAGGGGCCGTTCTACGAGCAGTACTTC
14	TRBV7-9	TRBJ2-7	.	once	CASSTWSVGHEQYF	TGTGCCAGCAGCACCTGGTCAGTTGGCCACGAGCAGTACTTC
14	TRBV2	TRBJ2-5	TRBD2	.	CASSKTSVEETQYF	TGTGCCAGCAGTAAAACTAGCGTCGAAGAGACCCAGTACTTC